This passage covers 22 T cell receptor beta chains from one sample sequenced in a study of blood T cell repertoires in COVID-19. Sequencing was performed with immunoSEQ multiplex PCR; in TCRdb, only in-frame clones are kept and a portion is missing. Found here are roughly 86,000 clones, about 80% of them singletons; the top ten hold more than 2%. The sample taken for sequencing was peripheral blood. These TCRs come from a woman between 65 and 79 years old with acute or convalescent COVID-19.

J is TRBJ1-2 and V is TRBV12-3 or TRBV12-4; perhaps TRBD1 as D (6 bases). V lost 6 bases to trimming and J lost 8 bases, with 10 bases between them. The CDR3 is made up of 11 amino acids. The CDR3 bases are TGTGCCAGCAGCCCAGGGGCCGGCTACACCTTC. Amino acids: CASSPGAGYTF.

The chain employs TRBV3-1 (or the pseudogene TRBV3-2) and TRBJ2-1, with 9 bases matching TRBD1. V lost 5 bases, J lost 6 bases, and 8 bases stayed unmatched. CDR1 is LGHDT, CDR2 YNNKEL, per germline (reference sequence). The CDR3 contains 15 residues. In nucleotides, the CDR3 is TGTGCCAGCAGCATAGGACAGGGGTCTTCCAATGAGCAGTTCTTC. This encodes CASSIGQGSSNEQFF.

The CDR3 sequence is CASSLTANTEAFF. The CDR3 DNA is TGTGCCAGCAGCTTAACAGCTAACACTGAAGCTTTCTTT. This chain links TRBV7-3 with TRBJ1-1; D unclear. Germline assignment: CDR1 SGHTA and CDR2 FQGTGA. The CDR3 has 13 amino acids. Trimming cost V 0 bases and J 2 bases, with 4 bases left between them.

The genes are TRBV6-5 and TRBJ1-5; possibly TRBD1 for D (5 bases). This CDR3 spans 15 amino acids. The germline V gene encodes CDR1 MNHEY and CDR2 SVGAGI. V was pared by 8 bases and J by 1 base, with 15 bases between. The CDR3 bases are TGTGCCAGCCATGCCCGGGGGGAAAGCAATCAGCCCCAGCATTTT. Translation gives CASHARGESNQPQHF.

The chain uses TRBV28 and TRBJ2-1; the D gene is possibly TRBD1 (5 bases). The ends were cut back, 10 bases at V and 0 bases at J, with 13 bases in the middle. Germline V gives CDR1 MDHEN, CDR2 SYDVKM. This CDR3 has 14 amino acids. The CDR3 loop is CATRTQGSYNEQFF. The CDR3 region has the DNA TGTGCCACCCGGACCCAGGGCTCCTACAATGAGCAGTTCTTC.

This clone is a singleton in its sample. This chain joins TRBV19 and TRBJ1-2; possibly TRBD1 for D (6 bases). The CDR3 length is 13 residues. Germline lookup yields CDR1 LNHDA and CDR2 SQIVND (reference sequence). Trimming took 10 bases from V and 4 from J, leaving 16 bases between them. The CDR3 reads CATQGTVLYGYTF. The CDR3 nucleotides are TGTGCCACCCAGGGGACCGTGCTCTATGGCTACACCTTC.

V usage is TRBV5-6 and J usage is TRBJ1-2, with unresolved D. The CDR3 is made up of 14 amino acids. The germline V gene encodes CDR1 SGHDT and CDR2 YYEEEE. V was cut by 3 bases and J by 0 bases, with 9 bases left in between. For the CDR3, the DNA is TGTGCCAGCAGCTCACCGGGGACTAACTATGGCTACACCTTC. Amino acids: CASSSPGTNYGYTF.

The sample holds one count of this clone. The chain joins TRBV10-3 to TRBJ2-7; D is perhaps TRBD1 (5 bases). This CDR3 has 12 residues. CDR1 and CDR2 (germline): ENHRY, SYGVKD. Trimming took 10 bases from V and 1 from J, leaving 11 bases between them. The CDR3 loop is CATEQDSYEQYF. The CDR3 nucleotides read TGTGCCACTGAACAGGATTCCTACGAGCAGTACTTC.

The CDR3 here is CAWSETYEQYF. The DNA of the CDR3 is TGTGCCTGGAGTGAAACATACGAGCAGTACTTC. V gene TRBV30 combines with J gene TRBJ2-7; D gene ambiguous. This CDR3 has 11 amino acids. Germline lookup yields CDR1 GTSNPN and CDR2 SVGIG (reference sequence). V shed 1 base and J shed 4 bases, with 5 bases lying between them.

The chain couples TRBV5-1 to TRBJ1-2, with D tentatively TRBD1 (5 bases). V lost 0 bases to trimming and J lost 3 bases, with 12 bases between them. CDR3 length equals 15 residues. CDR1 SGHRS and CDR2 YFSETQ come from the germline V gene. The CDR3 here is CASSLGAGPDYGYTF. Here the CDR3 DNA reads TGCGCCAGCAGCTTGGGTGCGGGACCCGACTATGGCTACACCTTC.

The chain couples TRBV6-8 to TRBJ2-7; the D gene is possibly TRBD1 (6 bases). This CDR3 comprises 10 residues. Per the germline V gene, CDR1 is MNHGY and CDR2 is SAAAGT. With 6 bases removed from V and 12 bases from J, the gap between germline ends came to 12 bases. CDR3 sequence (DNA): TGTGCCAGCAGAGGGGGTGAGGGGTACTTC. Protein sequence: CASRGGEGYF.

The rearrangement links TRBV7-9 to TRBJ1-5, with no clear D. The CDR3 is made up of 12 amino acids. In germline, CDR1 is SEHNR, CDR2 FQNEAQ (reference sequence). The V end lost 3 bases, the J end lost 6 bases, and 6 bases lay between the germline ends. The CDR3 region is CASSFVGQPQHF. The CDR3 DNA reads TGTGCCAGCAGCTTCGTCGGTCAGCCCCAGCATTTT.

The V and J genes are TRBV5-1 and TRBJ1-4, with D maybe TRBD1 (6 bases). Trimming left V 2 bases short and J 6 bases short, with 11 bases between. The CDR3 is 14 amino acids. The germline V gene encodes CDR1 SGHRS and CDR2 YFSETQ. CDR3 amino acids: CASSFTGLYEKLFF. The CDR3 nucleotides are TGCGCCAGCAGCTTCACAGGGCTTTATGAAAAACTGTTTTTT. Looking up the rest from reference TRBV5-1 and TRBJ1-4 gives the full variable domain: KAGVTQTPRYLIKTRGQQVTLSCSPISGHRSVSWYQQTPGQGLQFLFEYFSETQRNKGNFPGRFSGRQFSNSRSEMNVSTLELGDSALYLCASSFTGLYEKLFFGSGTQLSVL.

A note on this clone: The same CDR3 can be traced to other DNA sequences in this sample. V is TRBV18 and J is TRBJ1-4; 8 bases fit TRBD1. CDR3 length: 15 amino acids. The V segment lost 6 bases and the J segment 8 bases; nucleotides outside the gene matches: 11. CDR1 is KGHSH, CDR2 LQKENI, per germline. Here the CDR3 DNA reads TGTGCCAGCTCTCCATTGGACAGGGCGGGAGAAAAACTGTTTTTT. Translating gives CASSPLDRAGEKLFF.

V usage is TRBV7-2 and J usage is TRBJ1-1; D unresolved. The CDR3 contains 14 residues. Trimming left V 2 bases short and J 1 base short, with 8 bases between. Looked up from germline, CDR1 is SGHTA and CDR2 is FQGNSA. The CDR3 region is CASSLYAENTEAFF. The CDR3 nucleotides read TGTGCCAGCAGCTTATATGCAGAGAACACTGAAGCTTTCTTT.

This sequence joins TRBV9 and TRBJ1-1; D unclear. The CDR3 runs 15 residues. Germline assignment: CDR1 SGDLS and CDR2 YYNGEE. Trimming removed 0 bases at V and 1 base at J, with 10 bases between. The CDR3 loop is CASSVGVGGNTEAFF. In nucleotides, the CDR3 is TGTGCCAGCAGCGTAGGCGTGGGAGGGAACACTGAAGCTTTCTTT. Drawing the rest from reference TRBV9 and TRBJ1-1, the complete variable domain is DSGVTQTPKHLITATGQRVTLRCSPRSGDLSVYWYQQSLDQGLQFLIQYYNGEERAKGNILERFSAQQFPDLHSELNLSSLELGDSALYFCASSVGVGGNTEAFFGQGTRLTVV.

This chain joins TRBV5-1 and TRBJ2-2; 8 bases match TRBD1. V shed 4 bases and J 1 base; nucleotides not matched to a gene: 6. Germline V gene data show CDR1 as SGHRS and CDR2 as YFSETQ. The CDR3 loop spans 16 amino acids. The CDR3 coding sequence is TGCGCCAGCAGCAAAGCCGGGACAGGGAACACCGGGGAGCTGTTTTTT. Translation gives CASSKAGTGNTGELFF.

The chain uses TRBV5-8 and TRBJ1-1; the match to TRBD1 covers 7 bases. The CDR3 covers 13 residues. The V gene end was trimmed by 4 bases and the J gene end by 2 bases; junction bases not matched to a gene: 2. CDR1 and CDR2 from the germline V gene are SGHTS and YDEGEE. The CDR3 region is CASSRGLNTEAFF. The CDR3 region has the DNA TGTGCCAGCAGCAGGGGGCTTAACACTGAAGCTTTCTTT.

V gene TRBV6-6 combines with J gene TRBJ1-5, with 7 bases lining up with TRBD1. The junction had 9 bases not matched to a gene; V was cut back by 7 bases and J by 6 bases. Germline V gene sequence: CDR1 MNHNY, CDR2 SVGAGI (reference sequence). The CDR3 has 14 residues. The CDR3 protein is CASTPQGIRQPQHF. CDR3 nucleotide sequence: TGTGCCAGCACCCCACAGGGGATTCGTCAGCCCCAGCATTTT.

The rearrangement links TRBV19 to TRBJ1-5; D may be TRBD1 (6 bases). Between the trimmed V and J ends, which lost 9 bases and 4 bases, there was a span of 16 bases. Per the germline V gene, CDR1 is LNHDA and CDR2 is SQIVND (reference sequence). The CDR3 is made up of 14 amino acids. In DNA form, the CDR3 reads TGTGCCAGCAGCCGACAGGTCCCTAATCAGCCCCAGCATTTT. Translated, it gives CASSRQVPNQPQHF.

The chain uses TRBV29-1 and TRBJ2-7, with TRBD1 identical over 10 bases. This CDR3 comprises 15 residues. After removal of 3 bases from V and 0 bases from J, the junction contained 5 bases not matched to a gene. CDR1 is SQVTM and CDR2 is ANQGSEA in the germline V gene. The CDR3 DNA reads as TGCAGCGTTGACCCGGGACAGGGGTCCTCCTACGAGCAGTACTTC. This codes for CSVDPGQGSSYEQYF.

This clone came up once. The chain joins TRBV28 to TRBJ1-1, with D hard to call. The germline V gene has CDR1 MDHEN and CDR2 SYDVKM. With 3 bases removed from V and 4 bases from J, the gap between germline ends came to 6 bases. CDR3 size: 12 residues. The CDR3 region is CASSFEGTEAFF. The CDR3 nucleotides are TGTGCCAGCAGTTTTGAGGGCACTGAAGCTTTCTTT.